The rows below give T cell receptor beta chains drawn from one sample of a study of CD8+CD57+ T cells in acquired aplastic anemia. TCRdb reprocessed the reads via MiXCR and lists one record per CDR3 protein. The table records hundreds of thousands of distinct CDR3 sequences, around 30% of them present only once. Sequenced material: sorted CD4+, CD8+, or CD8+CD57+ T cells (not recorded which) from PBMCs. The source of these receptors is a human donor with aplastic anemia. Each CDR3 is given with its conserved first and last residue. The order of the fields is V gene, D gene, J gene, clone size, CDR3 DNA, CDR3 protein. D genes are given only for firm matches. The size field is filled for only some rows; it gives once, few, many or a size class.

>TRBV7-9|.|TRBJ1-2|.
TGTGCCAGCAGCTTCCTCGGGGGGAAAAGCTCTGGAAACACCTTC
CASSFLGGKSSGNTF
>TRBV9|TRBD1|TRBJ2-1|few
TGTGCCAGCAGCCAAGCATCGAGACAGGGAGACAATGAGCAGTTCTTC
CASSQASRQGDNEQFF
>TRBV2|.|TRBJ1-5|many
TGTGCCAGCCGGGAGTGGGGTGAACAGCCCCAGCATTTT
CASREWGEQPQHF
>TRBV12-3/TRBV12-4|TRBD1|TRBJ1-1|few
TGTGCCAGCAGTGAACAGGGGAACCCGACCGAAGCTTTCTTT
CASSEQGNPTEAFF
>TRBV20-1|TRBD1|TRBJ1-5|few
TGCAGTGCTAGGGGCGGACAGGGACAAAATCAGCCCCAGCATTTT
CSARGGQGQNQPQHF
>TRBV25-1|.|TRBJ2-7|.
TGTGCCAGTAGTGGGGACTTCCCGGGGGCCCGTCTCAACCCCTACGAGCAGTACTTC
CASSGDFPGARLNPYEQYF
>TRBV6-1|TRBD2|TRBJ2-1|few
TGTGCCAGCACCCATAGCGGGGGGGCCGACAATGAGCAGTTCTTC
CASTHSGGADNEQFF
>TRBV14|.|TRBJ2-7|many
TGTGCCAGCAGCCAAGTCGGGAGCTACGAGCAGTACTTC
CASSQVGSYEQYF
>TRBV7-9|.|TRBJ2-1|few
TGTGCCAGCAGCTTAGCGGGGGGGCAGAAAAATGAGCAGTTCTTC
CASSLAGGQKNEQFF
>TRBV29-1|TRBD1|TRBJ1-2|.
TGCAGCGTCCTGGGACAGGGCATCTATGGCTACACCTTC
CSVLGQGIYGYTF
>TRBV10-3|.|TRBJ2-7|many
TGTGCCTCCAGGGGACCCTACGAGCAGTACTTC
CASRGPYEQYF